This T cell receptor beta chain was recorded in a study of T cell responses to AZD1222 COVID-19 vaccine. Losses at the gene ends were 8 bases for V and 7 bases for J; bases not matched to a gene: 9. This CDR3 spans 14 amino acids. Germline V CDR1 and CDR2: LGHDT, YNNKEL (reference sequence). Study results and limitations: Donors, mostly white British, included more females; clonal diversity was possibly underestimated. Spike was spanned by vaccine-associated CD4 TCRs, with dominance at 160-218 and 743-854.

Generated by immunoSEQ multiplex PCR, the TCRdb table keeps only in-frame clones and is missing some. The table lists some 60,000 clones, roughly 82% of them singletons. On this clone: Antigen: not known.

The V gene is TRBV3-1 (or the pseudogene TRBV3-2), the J gene TRBJ2-7, with 12 bases matching TRBD1. Here the sequenced sample was peripheral blood, taken on day 0 of AZD1222 vaccination. The origin of this receptor is an adult in good health. In DNA, the CDR3 is TGTGCCAGCGCCCCGGGACAGGGGGCGAGGGAGCAGTACTTC. Encoded protein: CASAPGQGAREQYF.